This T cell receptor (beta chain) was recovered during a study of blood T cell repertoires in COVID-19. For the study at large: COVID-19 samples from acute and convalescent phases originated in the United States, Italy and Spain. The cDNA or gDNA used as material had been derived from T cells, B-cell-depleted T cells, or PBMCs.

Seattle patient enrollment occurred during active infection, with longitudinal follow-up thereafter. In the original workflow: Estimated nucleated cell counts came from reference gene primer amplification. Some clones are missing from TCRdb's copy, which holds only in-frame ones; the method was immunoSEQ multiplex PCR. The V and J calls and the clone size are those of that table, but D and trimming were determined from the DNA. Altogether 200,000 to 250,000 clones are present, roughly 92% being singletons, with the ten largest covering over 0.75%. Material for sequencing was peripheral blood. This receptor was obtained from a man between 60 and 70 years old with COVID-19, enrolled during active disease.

CDR3 nucleotide sequence: TGTGCCAGCAGTCGGCGTGGGGGCAGGAGCACAGATACGCAGTATTTT. Translation: CASSRRGGRSTDTQYF. The chain is built from TRBV27 and TRBJ2-3, with D maybe TRBD1 (6 bases). The V end was cut by 5 bases, the J end by 0 bases, with 15 bases between. Germline V gene lookup returns CDR1 MNHEY and CDR2 SMNVEV (reference sequence). The CDR3 sequence is 16 residues long.